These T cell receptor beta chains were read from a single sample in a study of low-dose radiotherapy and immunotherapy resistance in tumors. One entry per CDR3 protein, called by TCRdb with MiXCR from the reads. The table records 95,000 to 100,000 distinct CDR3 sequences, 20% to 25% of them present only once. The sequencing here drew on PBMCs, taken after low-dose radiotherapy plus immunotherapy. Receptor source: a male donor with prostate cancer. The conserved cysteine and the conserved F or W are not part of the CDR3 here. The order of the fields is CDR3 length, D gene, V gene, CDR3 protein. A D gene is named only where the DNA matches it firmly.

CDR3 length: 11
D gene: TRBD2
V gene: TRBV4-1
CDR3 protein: ASSQTGDYRPY

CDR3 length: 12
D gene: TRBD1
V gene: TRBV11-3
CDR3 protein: ASSLAPRGAEAF

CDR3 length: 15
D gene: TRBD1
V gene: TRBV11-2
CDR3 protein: ASSLGLGTGGTGELF

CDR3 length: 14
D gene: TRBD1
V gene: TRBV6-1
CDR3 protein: ASSEASGQGGYGYT

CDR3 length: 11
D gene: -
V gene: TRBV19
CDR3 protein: ASSIGTADTQY

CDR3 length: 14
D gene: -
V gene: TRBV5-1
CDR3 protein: ASSYQGPGGAYEQY

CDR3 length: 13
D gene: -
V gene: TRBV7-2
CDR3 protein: ASSLAGLGTDTQY

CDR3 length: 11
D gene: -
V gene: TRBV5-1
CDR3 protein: ASSPGGPYEQY

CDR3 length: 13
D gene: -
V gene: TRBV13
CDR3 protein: ASSVNRDINTEAF

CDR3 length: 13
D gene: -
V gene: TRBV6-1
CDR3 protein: ASGGRAYSNQPQH

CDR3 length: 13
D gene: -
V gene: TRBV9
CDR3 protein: ASSVEGAGANVLT

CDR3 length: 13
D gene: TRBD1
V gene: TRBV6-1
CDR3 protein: ASRTPDRSSGTLH

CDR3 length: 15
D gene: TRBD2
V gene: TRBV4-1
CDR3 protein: ASSQDPLAGGYNEQF

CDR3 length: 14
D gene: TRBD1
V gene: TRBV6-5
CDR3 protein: ASSAQGASAKNIQY

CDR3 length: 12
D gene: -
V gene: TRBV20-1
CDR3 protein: SAMSGGDQETQY

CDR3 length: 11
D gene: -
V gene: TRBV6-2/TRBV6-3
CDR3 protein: ASGGLPSDTQY

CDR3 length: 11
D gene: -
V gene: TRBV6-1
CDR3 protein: AVGSSGANVLT

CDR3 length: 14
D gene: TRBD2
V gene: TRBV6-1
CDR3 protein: ASSEETSGVASIQY

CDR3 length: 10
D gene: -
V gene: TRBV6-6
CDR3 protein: ASSQYTDTQY

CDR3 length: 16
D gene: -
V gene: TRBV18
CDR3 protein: ASSPRTPSFPDTGELF

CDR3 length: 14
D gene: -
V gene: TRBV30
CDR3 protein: AWGGPPEWGSTEAF

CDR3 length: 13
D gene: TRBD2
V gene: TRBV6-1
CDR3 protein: ASYRGGASLNEQY

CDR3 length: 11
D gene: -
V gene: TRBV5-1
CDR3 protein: ATNGDTTDTQY

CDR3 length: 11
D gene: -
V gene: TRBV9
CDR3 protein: ASSVGPIYEQY

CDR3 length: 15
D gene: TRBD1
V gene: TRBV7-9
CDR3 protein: ASSSRDSLNSGNTIY

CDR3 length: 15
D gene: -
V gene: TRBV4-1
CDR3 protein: ASSWGRPVRLNQPQH

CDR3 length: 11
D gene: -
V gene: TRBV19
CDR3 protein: ASTRRTNEKLF

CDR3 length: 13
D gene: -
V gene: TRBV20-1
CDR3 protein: SASIVTGKADTQY

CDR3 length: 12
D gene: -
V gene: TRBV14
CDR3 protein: ASSQFLREGEAF

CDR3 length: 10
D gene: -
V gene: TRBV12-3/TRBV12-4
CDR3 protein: ASSFRRQTQY

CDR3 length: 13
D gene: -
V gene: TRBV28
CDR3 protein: ASSFKSGSPFGYT

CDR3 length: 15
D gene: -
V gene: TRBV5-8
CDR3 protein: ASSRTPLGVEGYGYT

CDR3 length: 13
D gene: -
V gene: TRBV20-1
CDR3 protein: SAAPAWSSYNEQF

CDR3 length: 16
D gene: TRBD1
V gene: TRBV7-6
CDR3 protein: ASSPRETGYSNQPPQH

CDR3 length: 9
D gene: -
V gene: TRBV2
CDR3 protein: ATGRTDTQY

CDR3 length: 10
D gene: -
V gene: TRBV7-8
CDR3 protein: ASSLADNIQY

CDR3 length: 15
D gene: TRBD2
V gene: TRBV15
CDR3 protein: ATSREGRGGLTDTQY

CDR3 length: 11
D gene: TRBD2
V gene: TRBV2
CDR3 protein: ASLLTSGGTSF

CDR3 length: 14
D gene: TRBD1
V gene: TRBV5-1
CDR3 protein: ASSPTGLAPDTEAF

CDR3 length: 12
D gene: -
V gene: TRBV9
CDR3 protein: ASSPGSANTEAF

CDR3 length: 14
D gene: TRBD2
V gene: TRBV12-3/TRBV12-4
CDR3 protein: ASSPPPSGGTDTQY

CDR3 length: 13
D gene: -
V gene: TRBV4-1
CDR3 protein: ASSQVSVTYAPLH

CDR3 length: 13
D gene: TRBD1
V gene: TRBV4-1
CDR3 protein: ASSQPGTGSHEQY

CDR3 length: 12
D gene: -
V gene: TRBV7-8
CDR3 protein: ASSLGAGNYGYT

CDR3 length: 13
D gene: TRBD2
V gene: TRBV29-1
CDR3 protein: STGGAGGPTDTQY

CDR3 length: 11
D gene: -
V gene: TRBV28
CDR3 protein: ASSSQGTSGYT

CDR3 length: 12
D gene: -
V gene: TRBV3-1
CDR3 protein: ASSQGGTFGELF

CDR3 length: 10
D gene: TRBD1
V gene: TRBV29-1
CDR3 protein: SGGQGEGTQY

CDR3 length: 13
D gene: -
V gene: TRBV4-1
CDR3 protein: ASSQLGATNEKLF

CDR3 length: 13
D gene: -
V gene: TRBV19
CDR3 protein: ASSIESGAREKLF